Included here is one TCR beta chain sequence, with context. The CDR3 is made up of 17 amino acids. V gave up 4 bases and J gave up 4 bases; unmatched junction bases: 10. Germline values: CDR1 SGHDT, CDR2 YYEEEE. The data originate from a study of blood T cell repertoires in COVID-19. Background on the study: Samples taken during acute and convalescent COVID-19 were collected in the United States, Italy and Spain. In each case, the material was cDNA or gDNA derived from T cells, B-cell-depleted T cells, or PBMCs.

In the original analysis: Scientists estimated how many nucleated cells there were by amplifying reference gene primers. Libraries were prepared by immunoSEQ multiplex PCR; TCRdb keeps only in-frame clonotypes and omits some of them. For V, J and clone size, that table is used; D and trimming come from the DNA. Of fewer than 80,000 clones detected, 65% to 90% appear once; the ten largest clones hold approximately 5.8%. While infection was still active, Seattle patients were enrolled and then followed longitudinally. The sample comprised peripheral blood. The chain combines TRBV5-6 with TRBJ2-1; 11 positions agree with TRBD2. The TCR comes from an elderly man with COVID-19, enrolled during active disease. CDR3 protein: CASSPIAGGNLYNEQFF. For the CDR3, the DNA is TGTGCCAGCAGCCCCATAGCGGGGGGGAATTTGTACAATGAGCAGTTCTTC. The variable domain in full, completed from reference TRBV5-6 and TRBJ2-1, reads DAGVTQSPTHLIKTRGQQVTLRCSPKSGHDTVSWYQQALGQGPQFIFQYYEEEERQRGNFPDRFSGHQFPNYSSELNVNALLLGDSALYLCASSPIAGGNLYNEQFFGPGTRLTVL.